This entry lists 26 T cell receptor beta chains sequenced from one sample in a study of pediatric ulcerative colitis. During colonoscopy, one to two rectal pinch biopsies were collected. The table came from immunoSEQ multiplex PCR; TCRdb's copy has only in-frame clones and leaves some out. The repertoire consists of some 24,000 clones, with 55% to 75% occurring once and the leading ten covering about 8.3%. Specimen: gut tissue. These receptors all come from a boy under 18 with severe ulcerative colitis.

The chain recombines TRBV7-2 with TRBJ2-2, with D perhaps matching TRBD1 (5 bases). The germline V and J ends were trimmed by 2 bases and 3 bases, with 10 bases remaining between them. The germline CDR1 and CDR2 sequences are SGHTA and FQGNSA. CDR3 length equals 15 residues. CDR3 sequence: CASSLQGKDTGELFF. The CDR3 DNA is TGTGCCAGCAGCTTACAGGGAAAGGACACCGGGGAGCTGTTTTTT.

The rearrangement links TRBV29-1 to TRBJ1-3, with D hard to call. The V and J ends lost 3 bases and 9 bases respectively, with 15 bases between them. Per germline, CDR1 SQVTM and CDR2 ANQGSEA. The CDR3 covers 13 residues. The CDR3 reads CSVDTGSRGTIYF. CDR3 sequence (DNA): TGCAGCGTTGACACCGGCTCTCGGGGCACCATATATTTT.

This chain links TRBV9 with TRBJ2-3; D is undetermined. Trimming took 0 bases from V and 1 from J, leaving 12 bases between them. The CDR3 has 16 residues. CDR1 SGDLS and CDR2 YYNGEE come from the germline V gene. Here the CDR3 reads CASSVDPDKGTDTQYF. CDR3 in DNA: TGTGCCAGCAGCGTAGACCCGGATAAGGGCACAGATACGCAGTATTTT.

The chain carries TRBV6-6 and TRBJ1-1; D perhaps matches TRBD1 (5 bases). The CDR3 is made up of 14 amino acids. Germline-derived CDR1 and CDR2 are MNHNY and SVGAGI (reference sequence). The germline V and J ends were trimmed by 5 bases and 3 bases, with 13 bases remaining between them. This CDR3 reads CASSKGPIDTEAFF. The CDR3 DNA reads TGTGCCAGCAGTAAGGGACCTATAGACACTGAAGCTTTCTTT.

This clone was detected only once. The chain uses TRBV11-3 and TRBJ1-1, with D unresolved. The CDR3 runs to 14 residues. V was pared by 0 bases and J by 6 bases, with 11 bases between. Germline V gene sequence: CDR1 SGHNT, CDR2 YENEEA. The CDR3 loop is CASSLDRGGSEAFF. The DNA of the CDR3 is TGTGCCAGCAGCTTAGATCGAGGAGGCTCTGAAGCTTTCTTT.

The chain employs TRBV10-3 and TRBJ2-5; the D call may be TRBD1 or TRBD2 (6 bases each). Germline V gene data show CDR1 as ENHRY and CDR2 as SYGVKD. The CDR3 spans 13 residues. Trimming left V 5 bases short and J 3 bases short, with 10 bases between. The CDR3: CAISRRGEETQYF. Here the CDR3 DNA reads TGTGCCATCAGTCGAAGGGGGGAAGAGACCCAGTACTTC.

V usage is TRBV7-9 and J usage is TRBJ2-3; TRBD1 agrees at 8 bases. The V gene's germline CDR1 is SEHNR and CDR2 FQNEAQ (reference sequence). The CDR3 runs 14 residues. Germline trimming cut 4 bases from V and 3 bases from J; bases unmatched to any gene: 3. This chain's CDR3 is CASSSDRVTDTQYF. CDR3 bases: TGTGCCAGCAGCTCGGACAGGGTTACAGATACGCAGTATTTT.

The chain joins TRBV4-1 to TRBJ2-2; D uncertain. V dropped 1 base and J dropped 6 bases, with 3 bases sitting between them. From germline, CDR1 is MGHRA and CDR2 YSYEKL. The CDR3 extends over 12 amino acids. The CDR3 nucleotides are TGCGCCAGCAGCCAAGTTGCCGGGGAGCTGTTTTTT. Translating it yields CASSQVAGELFF.

Only a few counts were recorded for this clone. The gene calls are TRBV19 and TRBJ1-5; perhaps TRBD1 as D (6 bases). The germline V and J ends were trimmed by 4 bases and 4 bases, with 17 bases remaining between them. The CDR3 extends over 16 amino acids. Germline V gene data show CDR1 as LNHDA and CDR2 as SQIVND (reference sequence). The CDR3 sequence: CASSSPLRGANQPQHF. As DNA, the CDR3 is TGTGCCAGTAGTAGCCCCCTCCGGGGGGCGAATCAGCCCCAGCATTTT.

The chain carries TRBV2 and TRBJ2-5; unclear D gene. There are 14 residues in the CDR3. The germline V gene has CDR1 SNHLY and CDR2 FYNNEI. The germline V and J ends were trimmed by 3 bases and 2 bases, with 10 bases remaining between them. CDR3 sequence reads: CASSDWQRQETQYF. In DNA, the CDR3 is TGTGCCAGCAGTGATTGGCAGAGGCAAGAGACCCAGTACTTC.

The V gene is TRBV19, the J gene TRBJ1-2; weak D call: TRBD1 (6 bases). Germline V gene sequence: CDR1 LNHDA, CDR2 SQIVND (reference sequence). Trimming stripped 7 bases from V and 8 bases from J, with 20 bases between. The CDR3 is 14 amino acids. CDR3 coding DNA: TGTGCCAGTATGGAATCCGGGACACAAGGCGGCTACACCTTC. Its protein product is CASMESGTQGGYTF.

The chain joins TRBV18 to TRBJ2-6; 8 positions match TRBD1. V lost 5 bases and J lost 0; bases outside the gene matches: 3. This CDR3 contains 16 residues. CDR1 KGHSH and CDR2 LQKENI come from the germline V gene. CDR3 amino acids: CASSGQGISGANVLTF. CDR3 DNA sequence: TGTGCCAGCTCAGGACAGGGAATCTCTGGGGCCAACGTCCTGACTTTC.

V usage is TRBV6-5 and J usage is TRBJ1-2; a weak D match, TRBD1 (5 bases). The CDR3 covers 14 residues. Trimming removed 4 bases at V and 4 bases at J, with 13 bases between. The germline V gene encodes CDR1 MNHEY and CDR2 SVGAGI. The CDR3 protein is CASSSLRDVYGYTF. CDR3 in DNA: TGTGCCAGCAGTTCCCTCCGGGACGTCTATGGCTACACCTTC.

The gene calls are TRBV11-2 and TRBJ2-7; D uncertain. This CDR3 has 14 amino acids. Germline V gene data show CDR1 as SGHAT and CDR2 as FQNNGV. The V end was cut by 1 base, the J end by 6 bases, with 13 bases between. CDR3: CASSLVGLNGEQYF. CDR3 DNA sequence: TGTGCCAGCAGCTTAGTAGGGCTGAACGGCGAGCAGTACTTC.

This chain uses TRBV9 with TRBJ2-3; 9 bases map to TRBD2. V was pared by 0 bases and J by 1 base, with 9 bases of the junction left unmatched. The CDR3 spans 18 residues. CDR1 SGDLS and CDR2 YYNGEE come from the germline V gene. The CDR3 nucleotides are TGTGCCAGCAGCGTAGGTCGGGGTAGCGGGGGCGGCACAGATACGCAGTATTTT. It yields the protein CASSVGRGSGGGTDTQYF.

The V gene is TRBV5-4, the J gene TRBJ2-2; 12 positions match TRBD2. V was clipped by 4 bases and J by 4 bases; unmatched bases: 5. Looked up from germline, CDR1 is SGHNT and CDR2 is YYREEE (reference sequence). This CDR3 comprises 16 residues. The CDR3, as DNA: TGTGCCAGCAGCCCGGGACTAGCGGGCCCCACCGGGGAGCTGTTTTTT. Translating it yields CASSPGLAGPTGELFF.

The chain recombines TRBV16 with TRBJ2-1; 9 bases match TRBD2. CDR1 KGHSY and CDR2 FQNENV come from the germline V gene. This CDR3 contains 17 residues. Trimming at V came to 2 bases and at J to 2 bases, leaving 7 bases not matched to a gene. The CDR3 sequence: CASSQDEAGGPYNEQFF. The CDR3 DNA is TGTGCCAGCAGCCAAGATGAAGCGGGAGGCCCCTACAATGAGCAGTTCTTC.

This clone was seen a handful of times. The chain joins TRBV9 to TRBJ1-2; the match to TRBD1 covers 8 bases. Germline-derived CDR1 and CDR2 are SGDLS and YYNGEE. J lost 2 bases, V lost 2 bases, and 5 bases had no gene match. The CDR3 totals 15 residues. This CDR3 is CASSVTGGANYGYTF. CDR3 DNA: TGTGCCAGCAGCGTTACAGGGGGAGCAAACTATGGCTACACCTTC.

The rearrangement uses TRBV10-3 and TRBJ2-2; a possible D gene is TRBD1 (6 bases). Germline V lookup: CDR1 ENHRY, CDR2 SYGVKD. CDR3 length: 15 residues. V gave up 5 bases and J gave up 4 bases, with 14 bases separating them. The CDR3 region is CAISYAGAPTGELFF. The CDR3 coding sequence is TGTGCCATCAGTTACGCAGGGGCGCCCACCGGGGAGCTGTTTTTT.

This chain links TRBV6-5 with TRBJ1-3, with D unclear. CDR1 is MNHEY, CDR2 SVGAGI, per germline. There are 15 residues in the CDR3. Trimming removed 2 bases from V and 0 bases from J, with 8 bases in between. The CDR3 loop is CASSYDTNSGNTIYF. In DNA, the CDR3 is TGTGCCAGCAGTTACGACACGAACTCTGGAAACACCATATATTTT.

J is TRBJ1-1 and V is TRBV5-4; D gene uncertain. CDR3 size: 13 residues. Germline V gives CDR1 SGHNT, CDR2 YYREEE (reference sequence). V lost 0 bases, J lost 10 bases, and 13 bases lay in between. In DNA form, the CDR3 reads TGTGCCAGCAGCTTGGTAGACGGGGTGGGAGCTTTCTTT. It codes for CASSLVDGVGAFF.

This sequence joins TRBV5-8 and TRBJ2-1; D is unclear. The CDR3 contains 14 residues. CDR1 and CDR2 (germline): SGHTS, YDEGEE. The V end lost 0 bases, the J end lost 3 bases, and 7 bases lay between the germline ends. The CDR3 region has the DNA TGTGCCAGCAGCTTGGGTTACGACTACAATGAGCAGTTCTTC. Protein: CASSLGYDYNEQFF. Full variable domain (rest looked up from reference TRBV5-8 and TRBJ2-1): EAGVTQSPTHLIKTRGQQATLRCSPISGHTSVYWYQQALGLGLQFLLWYDEGEERNRGNFPPRFSGRQFPNYSSELNVNALELEDSALYLCASSLGYDYNEQFFGPGTRLTVL.

The CDR3 sequence is CASSSSGTGVYTGELFF. DNA of the CDR3: TGTGCCAGCAGTTCCTCCGGGACAGGGGTGTACACCGGGGAGCTGTTTTTT. The V gene is TRBV7-2, the J gene TRBJ2-2, with TRBD1 matching over 10 bases. Germline lookup yields CDR1 SGHTA and CDR2 FQGNSA. The CDR3 contains 17 residues. Trimming at V came to 6 bases and at J to 3 bases, leaving 10 bases not matched to a gene.

This chain uses TRBV20-1 with TRBJ2-1; a weak D match, TRBD1 (5 bases). CDR1 is DFQATT, CDR2 SNEGSKA, per germline (reference sequence). The length of the CDR3 is 10 residues. Trimming cost V 4 bases and J 7 bases, with 5 bases left between them. Here the CDR3 reads CSATGNEQFF. CDR3 coding DNA: TGCAGTGCTACAGGGAATGAGCAGTTCTTC.

V gene TRBV7-2 combines with J gene TRBJ2-7, with 13 bases lining up with TRBD2. CDR3 size: 15 residues. The V segment lost 5 bases and the J segment 2 bases; nucleotides outside the gene matches: 3. Germline CDR1 reads SGHTA; CDR2 reads FQGNSA. The DNA for the CDR3 is TGTGCCAGCAGCCGACTAGCGGGAGGCCCCTACGAGCAGTACTTC. Translation: CASSRLAGGPYEQYF.

This clone showed up just once. V gene TRBV5-1 combines with J gene TRBJ2-2; a weak D match, TRBD1 (6 bases). This CDR3 has 15 amino acids. Per the germline V gene, CDR1 is SGHRS and CDR2 is YFSETQ. V lost 1 base to trimming and J lost 0 bases, with 7 bases between them. The DNA of the CDR3 is TGCGCCAGCAGCTTGAAGGGGGCGAACACCGGGGAGCTGTTTTTT. It translates to CASSLKGANTGELFF.